The 3 T cell receptor beta chains in this list originate from one sample, sequenced in a study of blood T cells in healthy people across ages. A second PCR, run for about 7 to 11 cycles, used a sample-barcoded 5' primer plus a J-beta primer mix. TCRdb passed the 5' RACE reads through MiXCR, listing each CDR3 protein once. The repertoire has some 690,000 distinct CDR3 sequences, 20% to 25% of them found once; the top ten carry about 22%. The sequenced material came from blood. Receptor source: a man in his 70s in good health.

The V call is TRBV20-1, the J call TRBJ1-1; D ambiguous. The length of the CDR3 is 11 residues. Germline CDR1 and CDR2: DFQATT and SNEGSKA (reference sequence). Trimming cost V 3 bases and J 8 bases, with 10 bases left between them. The CDR3 region is CSASEVQEAFF. For the CDR3, the DNA is TGCAGTGCTAGTGAGGTGCAGGAAGCTTTCTTT.

The genes are TRBV2 and TRBJ1-2, with D unclear. The CDR3 totals 11 residues. V was pared by 7 bases and J by 8 bases, with 11 bases between. Germline values: CDR1 SNHLY, CDR2 FYNNEI. The chain's CDR3 is CASNAAGGYTF. CDR3 DNA: TGTGCCAGCAACGCCGCGGGAGGCTACACCTTC.

About this clonotype: Germline is not matched at one junction end, which may reflect a read error. The chain combines TRBV30 with TRBJ1-1; D gene uncertain. This CDR3 region has 14 residues. Germline assignment: CDR1 GTSNPN and CDR2 SVGIG (reference sequence). For the CDR3, the DNA is TGTGCCTGGAGTGTAAGTCCCTTACACACTGCAGCTTTCTTT. As protein: CAWSVSPLHTAAFF.